Shown below are 2 T cell receptor beta chains from a single sample sequenced in a study of T cell repertoires in cytomegalovirus infection. TCRdb re-analysed the reads in MiXCR, keeping a single row per CDR3 protein. Of roughly 500,000 distinct CDR3 sequences in the sample, around 11% were seen once. Sample: PBMCs. The receptor source for this set is a human donor in good health (CMV status not recorded). Some clones in this sample may be carry-over from other donors' samples.

The V gene is TRBV3-1, the J gene TRBJ1-2; the D is unclear. Trimming stripped 4 bases from V and 5 bases from J, with 11 bases between. Germline V gene lookup returns CDR1 LGHDT and CDR2 YNNKEL (reference sequence). There are 13 residues in the CDR3. CDR3 nucleotides: TGTGCCAGCAGCCCCCCTAGTTCTTATGGCTACACCTTC. Translation: CASSPPSSYGYTF.

The gene calls are TRBV28 and TRBJ2-7, with 7 bases fitting TRBD1. CDR1 and CDR2 (germline): MDHEN, SYDVKM. CDR3 length: 11 residues. V shed 10 bases and J 3 bases; nucleotides not matched to a gene: 3. The CDR3 bases are TGTGCCACCCGGACAGGCTACGAGCAGTACTTC. This sequence encodes CATRTGYEQYF.